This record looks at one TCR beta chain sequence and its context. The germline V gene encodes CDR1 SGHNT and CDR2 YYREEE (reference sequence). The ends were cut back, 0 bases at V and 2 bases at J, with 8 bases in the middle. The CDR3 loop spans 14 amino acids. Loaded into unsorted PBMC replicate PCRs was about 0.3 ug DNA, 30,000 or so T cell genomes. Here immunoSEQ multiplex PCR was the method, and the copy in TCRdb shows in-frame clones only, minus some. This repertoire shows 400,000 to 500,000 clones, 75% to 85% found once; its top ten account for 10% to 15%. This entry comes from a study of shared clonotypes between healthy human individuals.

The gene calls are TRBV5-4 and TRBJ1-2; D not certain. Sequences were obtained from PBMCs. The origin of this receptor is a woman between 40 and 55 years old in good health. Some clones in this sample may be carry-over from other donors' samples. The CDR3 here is CASSLVGTNYGYTF. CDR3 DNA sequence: TGTGCCAGCAGCTTGGTTGGCACAAACTATGGCTACACCTTC.